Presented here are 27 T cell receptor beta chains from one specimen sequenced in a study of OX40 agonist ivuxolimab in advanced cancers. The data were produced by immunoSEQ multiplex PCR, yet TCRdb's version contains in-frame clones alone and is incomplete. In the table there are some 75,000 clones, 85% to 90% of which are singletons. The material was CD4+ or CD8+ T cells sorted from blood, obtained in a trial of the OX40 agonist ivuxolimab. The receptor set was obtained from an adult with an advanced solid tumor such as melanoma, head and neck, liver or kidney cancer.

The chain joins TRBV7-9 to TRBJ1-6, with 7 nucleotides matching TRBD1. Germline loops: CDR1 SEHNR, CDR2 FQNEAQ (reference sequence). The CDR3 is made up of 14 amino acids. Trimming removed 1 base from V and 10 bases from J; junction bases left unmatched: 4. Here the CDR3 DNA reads TGTGCCAGCAGCTTAGAGGGGGCGAAATCACCCCTCCACTTT. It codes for CASSLEGAKSPLHF.

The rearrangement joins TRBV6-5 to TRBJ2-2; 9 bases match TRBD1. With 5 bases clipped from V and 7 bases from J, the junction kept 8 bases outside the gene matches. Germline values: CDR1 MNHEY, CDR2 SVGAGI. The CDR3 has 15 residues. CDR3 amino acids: CASSRGQGGGGELFF. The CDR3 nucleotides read TGTGCCAGCAGTCGGGGACAGGGAGGCGGCGGGGAGCTGTTTTTT.

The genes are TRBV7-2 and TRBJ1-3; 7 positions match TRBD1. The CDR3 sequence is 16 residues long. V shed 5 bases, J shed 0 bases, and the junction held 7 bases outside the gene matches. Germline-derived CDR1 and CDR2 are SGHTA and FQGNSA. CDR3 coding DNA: TGTGCCAGCAGCCAGCGACAGGGCCTCTCTGGAAACACCATATATTTT. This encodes CASSQRQGLSGNTIYF.

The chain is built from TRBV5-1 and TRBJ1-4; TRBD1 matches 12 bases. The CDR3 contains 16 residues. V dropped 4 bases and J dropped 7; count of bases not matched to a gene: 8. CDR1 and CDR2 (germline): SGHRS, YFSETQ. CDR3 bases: TGCGCCAGCAGCCTGCCCGGGACAGGGGGCAGTGAAAAACTGTTTTTT. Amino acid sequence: CASSLPGTGGSEKLFF.

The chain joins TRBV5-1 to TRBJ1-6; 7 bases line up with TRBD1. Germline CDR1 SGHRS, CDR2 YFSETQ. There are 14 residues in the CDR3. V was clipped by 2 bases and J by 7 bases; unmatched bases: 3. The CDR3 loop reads CASSLGTANSPLHF. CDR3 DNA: TGCGCCAGCAGCTTAGGGACAGCGAATTCACCCCTCCACTTT.

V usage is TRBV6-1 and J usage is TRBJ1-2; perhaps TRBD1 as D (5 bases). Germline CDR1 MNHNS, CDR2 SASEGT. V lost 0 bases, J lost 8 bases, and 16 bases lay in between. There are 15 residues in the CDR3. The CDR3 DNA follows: TGTGCCAGCAGTGAAGCGCTTCCAGGGTTCGGCGGCTACACCTTC. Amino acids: CASSEALPGFGGYTF.

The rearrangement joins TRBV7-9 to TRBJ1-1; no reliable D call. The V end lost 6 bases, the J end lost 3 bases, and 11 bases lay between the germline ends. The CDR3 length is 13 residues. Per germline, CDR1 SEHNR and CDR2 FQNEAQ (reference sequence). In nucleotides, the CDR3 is TGTGCCAGCAGTTATACTACGGACACTGAAGCTTTCTTT. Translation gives CASSYTTDTEAFF. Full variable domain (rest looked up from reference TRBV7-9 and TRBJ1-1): DTGVSQNPRHKITKRGQNVTFRCDPISEHNRLYWYRQTLGQGPEFLTYFQNEAQLEKSRLLSDRFSAERPKGSFSTLEIQRTEQGDSAMYLCASSYTTDTEAFFGQGTRLTVV.

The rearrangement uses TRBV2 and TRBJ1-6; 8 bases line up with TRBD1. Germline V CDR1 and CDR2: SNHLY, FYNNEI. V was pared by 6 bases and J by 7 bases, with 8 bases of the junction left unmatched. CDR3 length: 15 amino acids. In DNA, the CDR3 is TGTGCCAGCAGGAGACGACAGGGGACAAATTCACCCCTCCACTTT. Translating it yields CASRRRQGTNSPLHF.

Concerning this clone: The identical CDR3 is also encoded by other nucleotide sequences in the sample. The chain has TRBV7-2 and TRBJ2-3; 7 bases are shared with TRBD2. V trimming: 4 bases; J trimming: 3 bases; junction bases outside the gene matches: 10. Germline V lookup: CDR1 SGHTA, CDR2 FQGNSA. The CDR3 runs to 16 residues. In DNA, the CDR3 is TGTGCCAGCAGCTCCACCTTCCGGACTAGTACAGATACGCAGTATTTT. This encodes CASSSTFRTSTDTQYF.

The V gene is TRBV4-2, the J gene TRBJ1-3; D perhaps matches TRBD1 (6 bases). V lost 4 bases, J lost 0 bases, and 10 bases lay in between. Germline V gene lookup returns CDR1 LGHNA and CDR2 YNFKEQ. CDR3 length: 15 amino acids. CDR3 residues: CASSLRTASGNTIYF. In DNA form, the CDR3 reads TGTGCCAGCAGCCTTCGGACAGCCTCTGGAAACACCATATATTTT.

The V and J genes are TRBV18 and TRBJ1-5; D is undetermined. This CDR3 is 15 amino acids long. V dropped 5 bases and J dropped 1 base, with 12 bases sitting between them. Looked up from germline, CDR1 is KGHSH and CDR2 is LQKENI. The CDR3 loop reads CASSTTRESNQPQHF. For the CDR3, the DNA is TGTGCCAGCTCAACCACGAGAGAAAGCAATCAGCCCCAGCATTTT.

CDR3 nucleotides: TGTGCCAGCAGTTTGGGTACAGGGTCCTATGGCTACACCTTC. It yields the protein CASSLGTGSYGYTF. The V and J genes are TRBV28 and TRBJ1-2; D possibly corresponds to TRBD1 (6 bases). The CDR3 is made up of 14 amino acids. Looked up from germline, CDR1 is MDHEN and CDR2 is SYDVKM. The V gene lost 3 bases and the J gene lost 4 bases, with 12 bases spanning the gap.

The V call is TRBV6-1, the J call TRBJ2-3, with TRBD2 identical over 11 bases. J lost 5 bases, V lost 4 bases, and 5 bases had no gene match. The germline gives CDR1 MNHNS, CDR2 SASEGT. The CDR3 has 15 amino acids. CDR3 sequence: CASSGLAGGIDTQYF. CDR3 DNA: TGTGCCAGCAGTGGGTTAGCGGGGGGGATAGATACGCAGTATTTT.

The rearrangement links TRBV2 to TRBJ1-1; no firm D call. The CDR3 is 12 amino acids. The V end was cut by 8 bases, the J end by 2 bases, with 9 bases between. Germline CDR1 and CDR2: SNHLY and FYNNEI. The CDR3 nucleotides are TGTGCCAGCCGAAGGGCCAACACTGAAGCTTTCTTT. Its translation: CASRRANTEAFF.

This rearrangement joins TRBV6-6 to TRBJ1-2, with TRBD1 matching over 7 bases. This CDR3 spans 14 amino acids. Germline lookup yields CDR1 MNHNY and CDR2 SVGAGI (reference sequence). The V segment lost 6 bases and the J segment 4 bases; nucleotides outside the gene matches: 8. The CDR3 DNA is TGTGCCAGCAGACGAGACAGGGAACCCTATGGCTACACCTTC. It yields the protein CASRRDREPYGYTF.

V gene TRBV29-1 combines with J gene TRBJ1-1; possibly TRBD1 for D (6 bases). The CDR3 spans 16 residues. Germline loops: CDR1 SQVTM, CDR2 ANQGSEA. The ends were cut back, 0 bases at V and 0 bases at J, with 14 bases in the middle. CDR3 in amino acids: CSVEDRSRGVNTEAFF. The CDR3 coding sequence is TGCAGCGTTGAAGATCGTTCCAGGGGCGTGAACACTGAAGCTTTCTTT. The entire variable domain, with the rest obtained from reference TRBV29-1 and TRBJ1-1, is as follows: SAVISQKPSRDICQRGTSLTIQCQVDSQVTMMFWYRQQPGQSLTLIATANQGSEATYESGFVIDKFPISRPNLTFSTLTVSNMSPEDSSIYLCSVEDRSRGVNTEAFFGQGTRLTVV.

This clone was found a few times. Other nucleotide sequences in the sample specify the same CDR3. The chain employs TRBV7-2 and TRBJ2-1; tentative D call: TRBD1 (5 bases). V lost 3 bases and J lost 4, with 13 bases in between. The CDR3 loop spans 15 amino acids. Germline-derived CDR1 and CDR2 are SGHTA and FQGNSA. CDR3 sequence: CASSLGPATYNEQFF. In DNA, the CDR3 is TGTGCCAGCAGCTTGGGGCCCGCTACATACAATGAGCAGTTCTTC.

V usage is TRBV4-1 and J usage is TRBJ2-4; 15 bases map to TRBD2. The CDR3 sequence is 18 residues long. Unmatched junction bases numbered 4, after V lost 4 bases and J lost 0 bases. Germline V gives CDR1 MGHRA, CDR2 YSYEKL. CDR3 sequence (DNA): TGCGCCAGCAGCCCGGGACTAGCGGGGGGTCTAGCCAAAAACATTCAGTACTTC. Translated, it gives CASSPGLAGGLAKNIQYF.

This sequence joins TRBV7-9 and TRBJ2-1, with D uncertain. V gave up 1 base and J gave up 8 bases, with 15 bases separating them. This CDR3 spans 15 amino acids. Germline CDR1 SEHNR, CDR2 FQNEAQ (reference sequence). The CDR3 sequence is CASSLGQAESYEQFF. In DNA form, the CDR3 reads TGTGCCAGCAGCTTAGGGCAGGCGGAATCATATGAGCAGTTCTTC. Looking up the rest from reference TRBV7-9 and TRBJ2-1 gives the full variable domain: DTGVSQNPRHKITKRGQNVTFRCDPISEHNRLYWYRQTLGQGPEFLTYFQNEAQLEKSRLLSDRFSAERPKGSFSTLEIQRTEQGDSAMYLCASSLGQAESYEQFFGPGTRLTVL.

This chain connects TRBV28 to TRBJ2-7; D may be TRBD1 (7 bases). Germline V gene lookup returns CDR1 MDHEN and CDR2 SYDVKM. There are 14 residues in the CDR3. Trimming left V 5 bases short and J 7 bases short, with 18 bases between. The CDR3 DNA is TGTGCCAGCAGTGTCGGGACAGCGGGCCGGGAGCAGTACTTC. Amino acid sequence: CASSVGTAGREQYF.

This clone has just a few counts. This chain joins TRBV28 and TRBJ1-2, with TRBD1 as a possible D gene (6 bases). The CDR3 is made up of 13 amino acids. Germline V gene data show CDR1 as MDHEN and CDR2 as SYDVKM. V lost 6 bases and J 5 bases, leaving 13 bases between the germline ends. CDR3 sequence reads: CASSLGARYGYTF. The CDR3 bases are TGTGCCAGCAGCCTGGGGGCGCGGTATGGCTACACCTTC.

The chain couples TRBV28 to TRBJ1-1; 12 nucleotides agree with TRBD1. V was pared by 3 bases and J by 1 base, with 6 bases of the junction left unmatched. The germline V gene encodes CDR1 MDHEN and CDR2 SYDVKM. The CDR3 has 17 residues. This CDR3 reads CASSFGDRGLSNTEAFF. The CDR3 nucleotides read TGTGCCAGCAGTTTCGGGGACAGGGGGCTTTCGAACACTGAAGCTTTCTTT. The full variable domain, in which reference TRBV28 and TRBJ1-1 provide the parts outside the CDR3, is DVKVTQSSRYLVKRTGEKVFLECVQDMDHENMFWYRQDPGLGLRLIYFSYDVKMKEKGDIPEGYSVSREKKERFSLILESASTNQTSMYLCASSFGDRGLSNTEAFFGQGTRLTVV.

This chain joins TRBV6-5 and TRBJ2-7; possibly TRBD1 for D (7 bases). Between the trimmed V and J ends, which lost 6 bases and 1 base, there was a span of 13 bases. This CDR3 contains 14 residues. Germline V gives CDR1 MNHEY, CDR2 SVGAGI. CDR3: CASSGGQLSYEQYF. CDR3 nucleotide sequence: TGTGCCAGCAGCGGGGGACAGCTGTCCTACGAGCAGTACTTC.

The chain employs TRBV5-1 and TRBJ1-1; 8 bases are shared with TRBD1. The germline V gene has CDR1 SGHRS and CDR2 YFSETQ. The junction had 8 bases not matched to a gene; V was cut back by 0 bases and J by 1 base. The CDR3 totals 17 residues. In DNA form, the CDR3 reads TGCGCCAGCAGCTTGGACCTGACAGGGGCGGCGAACACTGAAGCTTTCTTT. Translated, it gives CASSLDLTGAANTEAFF.

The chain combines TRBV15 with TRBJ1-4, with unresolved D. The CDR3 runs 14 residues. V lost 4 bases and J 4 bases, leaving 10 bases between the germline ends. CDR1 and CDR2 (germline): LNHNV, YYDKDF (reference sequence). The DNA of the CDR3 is TGTGCCACCAGCAAAAGCAGCTATAATGAAAAACTGTTTTTT. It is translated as CATSKSSYNEKLFF.

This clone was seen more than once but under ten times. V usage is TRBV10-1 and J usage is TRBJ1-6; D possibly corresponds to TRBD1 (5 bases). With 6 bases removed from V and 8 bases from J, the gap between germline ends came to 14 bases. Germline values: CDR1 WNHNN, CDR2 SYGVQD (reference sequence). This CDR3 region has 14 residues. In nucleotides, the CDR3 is TGCGCCAGCAGCCTGGGGGGTACCGATTCACCCCTCCACTTT. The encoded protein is CASSLGGTDSPLHF.

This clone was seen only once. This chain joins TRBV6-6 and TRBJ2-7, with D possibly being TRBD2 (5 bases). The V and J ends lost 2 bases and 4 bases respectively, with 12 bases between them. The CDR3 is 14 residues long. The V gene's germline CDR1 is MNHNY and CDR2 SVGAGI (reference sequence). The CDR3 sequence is CASSYGSTPYEQYF. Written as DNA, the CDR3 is TGTGCCAGCAGTTACGGGAGCACCCCGTACGAGCAGTACTTC.